This record looks at one T cell receptor (beta chain) sequence and its context. What this receptor recognizes is not known. No clone much larger than this one lies a single base away; base qualities are absent. This sample is drawn from a study of PD-1 blockade in classical Hodgkin lymphoma (dated by TCRdb to the early 2020s). Regarding the research as a whole: Nivolumab dosing was 3 mg/kg intravenously every 2 weeks, continuing until either disease progression or unacceptable toxicity. A peripheral blood immune signature of response to PD-1 blockade in classical Hodgkin lymphoma was defined using TCR beta sequencing and CyTOF.

From the cysteine through the phenylalanine, the CDR3 covers 15 amino acids. The kept DNA is CDR3 alone, 45 bases in frame from the first base. Germline trimming: 5 bases from V, 5 bases from J; junction bases outside gene matches: 9. The germline V gene gives CDR1 as SGHTA and CDR2 as FQGTGA. The time point label, read with the paper, signifies: cycle 1 day 1 (C1D1), immediately before nivolumab initiation. Every trial patient had relapsed after autologous stem cell transplantation, and cohorts A, B and C differed in prior brentuximab vedotin exposure. The trial cohort included 50 or so patients with relapsed/refractory classical Hodgkin lymphoma, and each patient had a best overall response of complete response, partial response or progressive disease. In the multi-cohort phase II CheckMate 205 trial, trial patients received single-agent nivolumab. An independent review committee assessed best overall response by applying the 2007 International Working Group response criteria. Trial PBMCs were collected immediately before nivolumab initiation (C1D1) and during therapy at cycle 2 day 1 and cycle 4 day 1. After peripheral blood was drawn into 8 mL Vacutainer Cell Preparation Tubes, PBMCs were isolated by centrifugation and then cryopreserved.

Overall study results and their limits: Baseline diversity similar to that of newly diagnosed patients was observed in trial patients achieving complete response, whereas significantly lower diversity was observed in partial responders and progressors. By C4D1, a significant rise was seen in CD4+ TCR diversity but not in CD8+ TCR diversity (p=0.0027 vs p=0.16), and the rise was most apparent among complete responders (p=0.02). Baseline TCR diversity was reported to be lower in newly diagnosed patients than in healthy donors, and even lower in relapsed/refractory patients. The study covered only a single clinical trial cohort, and the causes of the repertoire differences, possibly disease activity or prior therapy, were still not defined. Lower diversity was seen in patients whose nivolumab began less than 1 year after ASCT, and these patients were left out of later analyses so that immune reconstitution would not confound the results.

The Qiagen DNeasy kit was used to extract genomic DNA from unsorted PBMCs and from the negatively selected CD4+ and CD8+ fractions. Amplification of TCR beta CDR3 regions was done by immunoSEQ multiplex PCR with primers that anneal to V and J segments. A synthetic immune receptor repertoire was used to minimize amplification bias, and any residual bias was removed computationally once sequencing was done. The study's own analysis went as follows. Custom Python scripts were used to quantify repertoire diversity as the Shannon entropy index. Unsorted, CD4+ and CD8+ repertoires were examined separately, except in combined analyses, for which CD4+ and CD8+ sequences were merged in silico. A clone counted as expanded when the clone's frequency after treatment rose at least 2-fold relative to C1D1, and clones undetected at baseline were given a pseudocount of 0.5. Clones with 0 or 1 copy at C1D1 were classified as singleton clones, and clones with 2 or more copies were classified as non-singleton clones. Clones expanded in unsorted samples were labelled as CD4+, CD8+ or unknown by matching protein sequences in sorted samples from the same patient. Wilcoxon tests on paired samples were used to test changes in diversity from C1D1 to C4D1. TCRdb provides this immuneACCESS table in a form limited to in-frame rearrangements. Some clones are lacking; in checked studies, under half of them reflect an unresolved V gene, and why the rest are absent is not known. Clone size and V and J calls were adopted from that table, with D and trimming inferred from the DNA. This sample holds under 70,000 clones; 88% were observed only once. The ten top clones hold under 15% of the sample.

The sample consisted of peripheral blood mononuclear cells (PBMCs), taken at baseline. This sequence was found in a human donor with classical Hodgkin lymphoma. The sequence links TRBV7-3 to TRBJ2-5, with 9 bases in between that match TRBD1. Here the CDR3 is given as CASSPPGTGFETQYF. The DNA is TGTGCCAGCAGCCCCCCCGGGACAGGGTTTGAGACCCAGTACTTC.